What follows are 25 T cell receptor beta chains derived from one specimen sequenced in a study of blood T cell repertoires in COVID-19. Data came from immunoSEQ multiplex PCR; TCRdb stores just in-frame clones and leaves some out. The repertoire includes approximately 180,000 clones, 70% to 80% of them detected once, and around a sixth sits in the top ten. The sequenced sample was PBMCs or T cells enriched from blood (not recorded which). The receptors here all came from a woman between 50 and 59 years old who had recovered from COVID-19.

The V call is TRBV5-1, the J call TRBJ2-5, with TRBD2 matching 10 bases. Per the germline V gene, CDR1 is SGHRS and CDR2 is YFSETQ. CDR3 length equals 15 residues. J was trimmed by 6 bases and V by 0 bases; bases with no gene match: 5. CDR3 sequence: CASSLAPSGSQTQYF. The CDR3 coding sequence is TGCGCCAGCAGCTTGGCCCCTAGCGGGAGCCAGACCCAGTACTTC.

The rearrangement uses TRBV5-6 and TRBJ2-7, with D hard to call. V gave up 3 bases and J gave up 6 bases, with 7 bases separating them. This CDR3 region has 11 residues. CDR1 SGHDT and CDR2 YYEEEE come from the germline V gene. DNA for the CDR3: TGTGCCAGCAGCTCCGGGTCCGAGCAGTACTTC. This sequence encodes CASSSGSEQYF.

The J gene is TRBJ1-4, the V gene TRBV2; D unclear. The CDR3 sequence is 14 residues long. With 8 bases removed from V and 1 base from J, the gap between germline ends came to 11 bases. Germline V gene sequence: CDR1 SNHLY, CDR2 FYNNEI. CDR3 in amino acids: CASAETGTNEKLFF. The CDR3 nucleotides are TGTGCCAGCGCGGAGACGGGAACTAATGAAAAACTGTTTTTT.

V gene TRBV3-1 (or the pseudogene TRBV3-2) combines with J gene TRBJ1-2, with D possibly being TRBD1 (6 bases). Looked up from germline, CDR1 is LGHDT and CDR2 is YNNKEL (reference sequence). The CDR3 length is 17 residues. Trimming took 1 base from V and 4 from J, leaving 19 bases between them. The CDR3 loop is CASSQGGTHAKAYGYTF. CDR3 in DNA: TGTGCCAGCAGCCAAGGGGGGACACACGCTAAGGCCTATGGCTACACCTTC.

This chain connects TRBV18 to TRBJ1-4; TRBD1 agrees at 7 bases. The CDR3 sequence is 15 residues long. CDR1 is KGHSH, CDR2 LQKENI, per germline. The V and J ends lost 4 bases and 0 bases, in that order; junction bases with no gene match: 2. CDR3 sequence reads: CASSQGQATNEKLFF. CDR3 in DNA: TGTGCCAGCTCACAAGGACAGGCAACTAATGAAAAACTGTTTTTT.

This chain links TRBV4-1 with TRBJ2-1; 13 bases agree with TRBD2. CDR1 and CDR2 (germline): MGHRA, YSYEKL. Losses at the gene ends were 0 bases for V and 8 bases for J; bases not matched to a gene: 13. This CDR3 is built from 19 residues. CDR3 protein: CASSQEGLAGATLVDEQFF. CDR3 bases: TGCGCCAGCAGCCAAGAAGGACTAGCGGGAGCCACACTGGTCGATGAGCAGTTCTTC.

The CDR3 is CASSDGQAGQPQHF. The CDR3 DNA reads as TGCGCCAGCAGCGATGGACAGGCTGGGCAGCCCCAGCATTTT. The chain recombines TRBV5-1 with TRBJ1-5; 7 positions match TRBD1. Trimming at V came to 4 bases and at J to 7 bases, leaving 8 bases not matched to a gene. Looked up from germline, CDR1 is SGHRS and CDR2 is YFSETQ. The CDR3 spans 14 residues. The full variable domain, completed using reference TRBV5-1 and TRBJ1-5, is KAGVTQTPRYLIKTRGQQVTLSCSPISGHRSVSWYQQTPGQGLQFLFEYFSETQRNKGNFPGRFSGRQFSNSRSEMNVSTLELGDSALYLCASSDGQAGQPQHFGDGTRLSIL.

J is TRBJ2-2 and V is TRBV6-5; the match to TRBD1 covers 7 bases. Per the germline V gene, CDR1 is MNHEY and CDR2 is SVGAGI. The CDR3 contains 14 residues. Germline trimming cut 6 bases from V and 4 bases from J; bases unmatched to any gene: 5. CDR3 nucleotide sequence: TGTGCCAGCAGCTCGGGACAGCTCACCGGGGAGCTGTTTTTT. Its translation: CASSSGQLTGELFF.

The genes are TRBV29-1 and TRBJ2-5; TRBD2 might be the D (6 bases). The CDR3 is 13 amino acids. CDR1 is SQVTM, CDR2 ANQGSEA, per germline. The V end lost 4 bases, the J end lost 3 bases, and 12 bases lay between the germline ends. In DNA form, the CDR3 reads TGCAGCGTTGTGGGAGGCGGGGAAGAGACCCAGTACTTC. The encoded protein is CSVVGGGEETQYF. The entire variable domain, with the rest obtained from reference TRBV29-1 and TRBJ2-5, is as follows: SAVISQKPSRDICQRGTSLTIQCQVDSQVTMMFWYRQQPGQSLTLIATANQGSEATYESGFVIDKFPISRPNLTFSTLTVSNMSPEDSSIYLCSVVGGGEETQYFGPGTRLLVL.

The chain couples TRBV19 to TRBJ2-7, with D maybe TRBD2 (6 bases). The CDR3 loop spans 13 amino acids. CDR1 is LNHDA and CDR2 is SQIVND in the germline V gene (reference sequence). Trimming cost V 1 base and J 2 bases, with 6 bases left between them. The CDR3 here is CASSIGGAYEQYF. CDR3 DNA sequence: TGTGCCAGTAGTATAGGGGGGGCCTACGAGCAGTACTTC.

The rearrangement joins TRBV19 to TRBJ2-3; D perhaps matches TRBD1 (6 bases). The V gene's germline CDR1 is LNHDA and CDR2 SQIVND (reference sequence). This CDR3 contains 14 residues. The V end was cut by 2 bases, the J end by 4 bases, with 10 bases between. The CDR3 nucleotides are TGTGCCAGTAGTATATACCAGGGGCCAGATACGCAGTATTTT. Its translation: CASSIYQGPDTQYF.

This chain uses TRBV5-4 with TRBJ2-2, with D possibly matching TRBD2 (6 bases). Trimming shortened V by 4 bases and J by 5 bases, and 12 bases separated the two germline ends. The CDR3 contains 14 residues. Germline CDR1 is SGHNT and CDR2 is YYREEE (reference sequence). CDR3 sequence (DNA): TGTGCCAGCAGCCCTTGGGGGAGGACCGGGGAGCTGTTTTTT. This sequence encodes CASSPWGRTGELFF.

In DNA, the CDR3 is TGTGCCAGCAGCTTTTTGGAACGGGACTACGAGCAGTACTTC. It specifies CASSFLERDYEQYF. This chain uses TRBV11-1 with TRBJ2-7; a weak D match, TRBD2 (5 bases). The length of the CDR3 is 14 residues. Trimming cost V 3 bases and J 3 bases, with 12 bases left between them. Germline V gives CDR1 SGHAT, CDR2 FQDESV (reference sequence). Complete variable domain (other parts from reference TRBV11-1 and TRBJ2-7): EAEVAQSPRYKITEKSQAVAFWCDPISGHATLYWYRQILGQGPELLVQFQDESVVDDSQLPKDRFSAERLKGVDSTLKIQPAELGDSAMYLCASSFLERDYEQYFGPGTRLTVT.

This chain links TRBV19 with TRBJ2-2; the D gene is possibly TRBD2 (6 bases). Germline assignment: CDR1 LNHDA and CDR2 SQIVND (reference sequence). With 8 bases removed from V and 1 base from J, the gap between germline ends came to 17 bases. The CDR3 covers 16 residues. The CDR3 spells CASRAGPHRNTGELFF. The CDR3 nucleotides read TGTGCCAGTCGGGCGGGACCACACCGGAACACCGGGGAGCTGTTTTTT.

This chain links TRBV5-6 with TRBJ1-3; D is uncertain. V was trimmed by 0 bases and J by 4 bases, leaving 11 bases between them. Germline values: CDR1 SGHDT, CDR2 YYEEEE. This CDR3 is 15 amino acids long. Here the CDR3 reads CASSLDAGLGNTIYF. CDR3 in DNA: TGTGCCAGCAGCTTGGACGCAGGCCTCGGAAACACCATATATTTT.

The gene calls are TRBV4-2 and TRBJ2-3; TRBD2 matches at 11 bases. Germline lookup yields CDR1 LGHNA and CDR2 YNFKEQ. J lost 5 bases, V lost 1 base, and 11 bases had no gene match. The CDR3 is 18 residues long. CDR3 in amino acids: CASSQGQGTSGSIDTQYF. The CDR3 bases are TGTGCCAGCAGCCAAGGTCAAGGAACTAGCGGGAGTATAGATACGCAGTATTTT.

The V and J genes are TRBV7-9 and TRBJ2-1, with D tentatively TRBD1 (7 bases). Trimming stripped 7 bases from V and 3 bases from J, with 16 bases between. Germline CDR1 SEHNR, CDR2 FQNEAQ (reference sequence). The CDR3 totals 15 residues. The CDR3 protein is CASTLGQGGYNEQFF. The CDR3 nucleotides are TGTGCCAGCACTCTGGGGCAGGGGGGCTACAATGAGCAGTTCTTC.

This clone was counted once. The CDR3 reads CASSQDLTSERTNEQFF. The CDR3 bases are TGTGCCAGCAGCCAAGATCTCACTAGCGAGAGGACTAATGAGCAGTTCTTC. The chain joins TRBV3-1 (or the pseudogene TRBV3-2) to TRBJ2-1; 7 nucleotides line up with TRBD2. V dropped 0 bases and J dropped 7; count of bases not matched to a gene: 12. CDR3 length equals 17 residues. Germline V gives CDR1 LGHDT, CDR2 YNNKEL (reference sequence).

This chain joins TRBV18 and TRBJ1-1; D not certain. The germline gives CDR1 KGHSH, CDR2 LQKENI. V lost 3 bases and J lost 1, with 12 bases in between. The CDR3 is made up of 15 amino acids. CDR3 sequence: CASSPALLTNTEAFF. The CDR3 DNA follows: TGTGCCAGCTCACCTGCACTACTTACGAACACTGAAGCTTTCTTT.

This clone has just one count. This rearrangement joins TRBV28 to TRBJ1-1; unclear D gene. The CDR3 runs 14 residues. The germline V gene encodes CDR1 MDHEN and CDR2 SYDVKM. V shed 1 base and J shed 0 bases, with 6 bases lying between them. The CDR3 reads CASSLSELNTEAFF. In DNA, the CDR3 is TGTGCCAGCAGTTTATCTGAGTTGAACACTGAAGCTTTCTTT.

This clone was recorded at least ten times. The chain is built from TRBV6-5 and TRBJ1-6; no clear D. Trimming stripped 6 bases from V and 8 bases from J, with 14 bases between. The CDR3 length is 14 residues. Germline V gene lookup returns CDR1 MNHEY and CDR2 SVGAGI. CDR3 DNA: TGTGCCAGCAGGCCCCTCTCCCCAGATTCACCCCTCCACTTT. Translated, it gives CASRPLSPDSPLHF.

In DNA, the CDR3 is TGTGCCAGCAGCTTCCCGGGACTAGCGGGCTACGAGCAGTACTTC. Its protein product is CASSFPGLAGYEQYF. The chain is built from TRBV5-8 and TRBJ2-7; 12 nucleotides align to TRBD2. Germline CDR1 and CDR2: SGHTS and YDEGEE. V shed 2 bases and J 3 bases; nucleotides not matched to a gene: 3. This CDR3 spans 15 amino acids.

V usage is TRBV5-1 and J usage is TRBJ2-3; 7 bases fit TRBD2. Germline values: CDR1 SGHRS, CDR2 YFSETQ. V gave up 3 bases and J gave up 2 bases; unmatched junction bases: 6. The CDR3 has 15 residues. The CDR3 coding sequence is TGCGCCAGCAGCTCGCTAGCGGACCTCACAGATACGCAGTATTTT. Protein product: CASSSLADLTDTQYF.

The V and J genes are TRBV27 and TRBJ1-1, with a possible D match to TRBD1 (6 bases). The V and J ends lost 0 bases and 3 bases respectively, with 14 bases between them. The germline V gene encodes CDR1 MNHEY and CDR2 SMNVEV (reference sequence). There are 16 residues in the CDR3. In DNA form, the CDR3 reads TGTGCCAGCAGTTTATCCTCGGGACACTGGTACACTGAAGCTTTCTTT. It yields the protein CASSLSSGHWYTEAFF.

This chain connects TRBV7-9 to TRBJ2-5, with 10 bases that match TRBD1. V lost 6 bases and J lost 2; bases outside the gene matches: 3. Germline V gene lookup returns CDR1 SEHNR and CDR2 FQNEAQ (reference sequence). The CDR3 is 14 residues long. The CDR3 here is CASSRDRGQETQYF. In DNA form, the CDR3 reads TGTGCCAGCAGTCGGGACAGGGGTCAAGAGACCCAGTACTTC.